Described below is a single T cell receptor beta chain sequence and its context. Its antigen is undetermined. The whole isolated RNA underwent reverse transcription, so sequencing captured expressed TCRB transcripts. The table came from immunoSEQ multiplex PCR; TCRdb's copy has only in-frame clones and leaves some out. This sample has a few hundred thousand clones, with 11% found just once. Sorting with CD45RO/CCR7/CD25/CD127/CD95/CD27 yielded naive, central memory, regulatory and stem-like memory CD4+ cells. Between the trimmed V and J ends, which lost 1 base and 2 bases, there was a span of 5 bases. Germline V gene sequence: CDR1 SGHAT, CDR2 FQDESV (reference sequence). The CDR3 sequence is 13 residues long. The sample comes from a study of beta chain features in type 1 diabetes. On the study more broadly: Examination covered around 110 million sorted cells spanning all samples.

Study results and limitations: Moderate yet significant TCRB CDR3 shortening was seen in Type 1 diabetes patients in all four CD4+ subsets. Unsettled here was the matter of whether HLA type influences TCRB rearrangement.

The source of this sequence is a woman aged 30 to 39 in good health. Sequencing was done on a sample of naive CD4+ T cells from blood. The chain has TRBV11-1 and TRBJ1-2, with D possibly matching TRBD1 (5 bases). The CDR3 here is CASSLGQNYGYTF. CDR3 DNA: TGTGCCAGCAGCTTAGGACAGAACTATGGCTACACCTTC.